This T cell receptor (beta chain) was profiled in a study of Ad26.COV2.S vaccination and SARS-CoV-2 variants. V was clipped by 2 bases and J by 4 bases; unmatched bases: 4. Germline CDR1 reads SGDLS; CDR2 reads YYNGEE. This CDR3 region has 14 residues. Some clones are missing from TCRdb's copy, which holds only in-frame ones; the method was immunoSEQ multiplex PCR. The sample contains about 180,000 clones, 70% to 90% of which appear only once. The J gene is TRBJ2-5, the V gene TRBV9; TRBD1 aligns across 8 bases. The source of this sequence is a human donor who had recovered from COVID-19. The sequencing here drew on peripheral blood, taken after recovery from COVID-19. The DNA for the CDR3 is TGTGCCAGCAGCGTCACAGGGGGGCGAGAGACCCAGTACTTC. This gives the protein CASSVTGGRETQYF.